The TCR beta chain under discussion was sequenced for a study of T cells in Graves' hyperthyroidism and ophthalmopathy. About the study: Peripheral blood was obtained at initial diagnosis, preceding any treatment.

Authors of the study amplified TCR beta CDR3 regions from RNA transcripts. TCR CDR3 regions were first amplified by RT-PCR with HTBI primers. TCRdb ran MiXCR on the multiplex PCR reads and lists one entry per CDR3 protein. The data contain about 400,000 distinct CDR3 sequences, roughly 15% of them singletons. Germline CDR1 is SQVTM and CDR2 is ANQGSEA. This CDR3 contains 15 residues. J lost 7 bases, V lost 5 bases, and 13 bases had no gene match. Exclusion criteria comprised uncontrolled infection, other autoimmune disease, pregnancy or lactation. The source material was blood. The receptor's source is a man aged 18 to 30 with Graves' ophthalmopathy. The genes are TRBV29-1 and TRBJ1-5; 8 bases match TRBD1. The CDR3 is CSVLLSTGVFQPQHF. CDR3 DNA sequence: TGCAGCGTTTTACTATCGACAGGGGTGTTCCAGCCCCAGCATTTT. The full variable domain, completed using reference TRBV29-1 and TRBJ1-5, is SAVISQKPSRDICQRGTSLTIQCQVDSQVTMMFWYRQQPGQSLTLIATANQGSEATYESGFVIDKFPISRPNLTFSTLTVSNMSPEDSSIYLCSVLLSTGVFQPQHFGDGTRLSIL.